The clone carrying this T cell receptor beta chain has a handful of counts. Its specificity is not known. The data were taken from a study of PD-L1 blockade in urothelial cancer. About the study: The study started patients on atezolizumab around 2014, giving 1,200 mg intravenously every 3 weeks. Previous chemotherapy exposure amounted to 0 to 3 regimens for patients. Points from the study as a whole: Durable-benefit cases showed more tumor-associated blood clone expansion at 3 weeks.

Regarding time point: peripheral blood 6 weeks after treatment start. Urothelial carcinoma, locally advanced or metastatic, affected the patients. Sequencing was performed with immunoSEQ multiplex PCR; in TCRdb, only in-frame clones are kept and a portion is missing. The table records tens of thousands of clones, 79% of them present only once. The CDR3 covers 13 residues. Trimming removed 5 bases at V and 1 base at J, with 9 bases between. Germline-derived CDR1 and CDR2 are MNHEY and SVGAGI. This TCR was recovered from a man between 65 and 85 years old with urothelial cancer. This sequence joins TRBV6-5 and TRBJ2-7, with D perhaps matching TRBD2 (6 bases). The sequenced sample was PBMCs, obtained around atezolizumab (anti-PD-L1) treatment. CDR3 protein: CASSAGRSYEQYF. The CDR3 DNA reads as TGTGCCAGCAGTGCCGGGAGATCCTACGAGCAGTACTTC.